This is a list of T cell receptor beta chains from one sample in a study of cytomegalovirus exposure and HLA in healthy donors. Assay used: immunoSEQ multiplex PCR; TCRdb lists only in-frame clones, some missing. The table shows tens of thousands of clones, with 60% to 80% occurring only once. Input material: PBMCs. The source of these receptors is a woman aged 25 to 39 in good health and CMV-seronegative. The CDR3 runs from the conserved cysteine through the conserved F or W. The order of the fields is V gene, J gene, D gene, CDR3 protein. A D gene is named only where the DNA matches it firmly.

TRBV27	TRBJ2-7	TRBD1	CASSLEQGADEQYF
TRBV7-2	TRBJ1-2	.	CASSEWSSEYGYTF
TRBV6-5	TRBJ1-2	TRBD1	CASSYLDRVPHRGYTF
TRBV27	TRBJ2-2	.	CASKLIHTGELFF
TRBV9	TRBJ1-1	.	CASSATTGNTEAFF
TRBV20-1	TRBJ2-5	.	CSASAKTQYF
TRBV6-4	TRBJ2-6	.	CASSWVAASGANVLTF
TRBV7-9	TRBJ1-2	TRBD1	CASRGTALEGYGYTF
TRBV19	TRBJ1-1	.	CASTPFIATGQGTEAFF
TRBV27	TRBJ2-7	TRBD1	CASSPGTGFYEQYF
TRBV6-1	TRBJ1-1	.	CASSDRGDTEAFF
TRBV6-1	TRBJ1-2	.	CASSEVATIVYGYTF
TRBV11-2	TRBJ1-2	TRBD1	CASSLEPTGGYGYTF
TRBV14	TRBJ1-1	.	CASSHLSGTGGTEAFF
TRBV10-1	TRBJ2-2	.	CASRTGQNTGELFF
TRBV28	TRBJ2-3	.	CASTPGSTDTQYF
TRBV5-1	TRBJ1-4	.	CASSLGGAVDEKLFF
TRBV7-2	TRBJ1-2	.	CASSPTAGEYGYTF
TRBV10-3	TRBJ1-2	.	CAALAQNGYTF
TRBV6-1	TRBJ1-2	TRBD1	CASIPGQGFNYGYTF
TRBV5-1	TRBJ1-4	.	CASSLGGGPRNEKLFF
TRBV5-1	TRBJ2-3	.	CASSLVPGRSTDTQYF
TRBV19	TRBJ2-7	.	CASSQGLYEQYF
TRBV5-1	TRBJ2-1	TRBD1	CASSAPRDRGKHNYNEQFF
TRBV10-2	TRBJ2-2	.	CASSDPLNRDVAGELFF
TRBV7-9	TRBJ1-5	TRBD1	CASSFGSTGVQPQHF
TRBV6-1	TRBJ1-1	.	CASSDPGFTEAFF
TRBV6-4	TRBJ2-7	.	CASREELGTVWDF
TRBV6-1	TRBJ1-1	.	CASSATLNTEAFF
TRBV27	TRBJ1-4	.	CASSERGVGPTNEKLFF
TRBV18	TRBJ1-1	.	CASSPPVKLSHTGRNTEAFF
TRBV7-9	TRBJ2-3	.	CASSLYSDTQYF
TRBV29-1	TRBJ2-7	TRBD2	CSVETSASYEQYF
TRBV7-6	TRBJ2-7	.	CASSLASRTPQYF
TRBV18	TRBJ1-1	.	CASSPTEENTEAFF
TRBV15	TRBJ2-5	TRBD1	CATSRDRGVRETQYF
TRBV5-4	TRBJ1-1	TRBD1	CASSWYDRAEDTEAFF
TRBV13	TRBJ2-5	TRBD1	CASSGYRGRQETQYF
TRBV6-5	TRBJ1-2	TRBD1	CASSYRTGIGYTF
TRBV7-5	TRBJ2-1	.	CARSPPRGRGSYNEQFF
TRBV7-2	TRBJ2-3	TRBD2	CASSSWTSGTDTQYF
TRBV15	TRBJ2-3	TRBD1	CATSRDGTGGRGDTQYF
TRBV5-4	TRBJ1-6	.	CASSLAGGNSPLHF
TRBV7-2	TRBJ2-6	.	CASSLDRSGANVLTF
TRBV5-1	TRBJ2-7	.	CASSSSGKLGEQYF
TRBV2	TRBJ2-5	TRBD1	CASRAGQGQETQYF
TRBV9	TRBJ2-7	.	CASSTQGYEQYF
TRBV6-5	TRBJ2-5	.	CASSYGDGGTQYF
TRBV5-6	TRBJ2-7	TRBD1	CASSRDSYEQYF
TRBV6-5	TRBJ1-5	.	CASSPLPYSNQPQHF
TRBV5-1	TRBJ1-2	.	CASSLDRVDYGYTF
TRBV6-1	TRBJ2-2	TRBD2	CASSLTSGTGELFF
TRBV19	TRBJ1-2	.	CASKPGQPRSYGYTF
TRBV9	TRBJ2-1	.	CASSVALGDLEQFF
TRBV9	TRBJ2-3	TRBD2	CASSLSVLAGGIRTDTQYF
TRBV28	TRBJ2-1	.	CASRGRGSFGREQFF
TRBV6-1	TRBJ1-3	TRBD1	CASSGRQGRSGTIYF
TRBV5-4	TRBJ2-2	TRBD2	CASSLEAGGQAGELFF